Each of the 30 T cell receptor beta chains below was sequenced from the same sample in a study of blood T cell repertoires in COVID-19. TCRdb's copy holds only in-frame clones and misses some; the assay was immunoSEQ multiplex PCR. The sample carries 250,000 or so clones, approximately 86% recorded once. The sample was PBMCs or T cells enriched from blood (not recorded which). The receptors derive from a woman in her late teens or twenties who had recovered from COVID-19.

The chain combines TRBV5-1 with TRBJ2-3, with TRBD2 as a possible D gene (6 bases). Germline values: CDR1 SGHRS, CDR2 YFSETQ. CDR3 length equals 15 residues. Trimming stripped 3 bases from V and 6 bases from J, with 17 bases between. The CDR3 coding sequence is TGCGCCAGCAGCTCGGGACTCCCCGAAGTGGATACGCAGTATTTT. This codes for CASSSGLPEVDTQYF.

The chain combines TRBV29-1 with TRBJ2-5, with 10 positions matching TRBD1. The CDR3 extends over 15 amino acids. The ends lost 3 bases at V and 4 bases at J; junction bases unmatched: 8. Germline assignment: CDR1 SQVTM and CDR2 ANQGSEA. CDR3 nucleotides: TGCAGCGTTGATATGGGACAGGGGTCTGGAGAGACCCAGTACTTC. Its protein product is CSVDMGQGSGETQYF.

The chain couples TRBV7-9 to TRBJ1-3; no definite D call. CDR1 and CDR2 from the germline V gene are SEHNR and FQNEAQ (reference sequence). Trimming took 5 bases from V and 0 from J, leaving 11 bases between them. The CDR3 has 15 amino acids. DNA for the CDR3: TGTGCCAGCAGCAAAGGCGGGAGCTCTGGAAACACCATATATTTT. It yields the protein CASSKGGSSGNTIYF.

The rearrangement uses TRBV11-2 and TRBJ2-6; D gene ambiguous. The V gene lost 5 bases and the J gene lost 0 bases, with 11 bases spanning the gap. The CDR3 has 16 residues. Germline V gene sequence: CDR1 SGHAT, CDR2 FQNNGV. DNA of the CDR3: TGTGCCAGCAGCCCGACGCCTAGCTCTGGGGCCAACGTCCTGACTTTC. It is translated as CASSPTPSSGANVLTF.

This clone was picked up a small number of times. The rearrangement joins TRBV27 to TRBJ1-2, with 9 bases identical to TRBD1. The germline CDR1 and CDR2 sequences are MNHEY and SMNVEV (reference sequence). The CDR3 is made up of 16 amino acids. The junction had 12 bases not matched to a gene; V was cut back by 5 bases and J by 5 bases. CDR3 DNA sequence: TGTGCCAGCAGTGGGGTTGGTTACGGACAGGGGTATGGCTACACCTTC. Translating gives CASSGVGYGQGYGYTF.

This clone was observed a handful of times. The chain employs TRBV5-1 and TRBJ2-3, with 11 bases fitting TRBD1. J gave up 2 bases and V 4 bases, and 9 bases lay outside the gene matches. Germline CDR1 reads SGHRS; CDR2 reads YFSETQ. The CDR3 has 17 residues. The CDR3 coding sequence is TGCGCCAGCAGCGACGGGACAGGGGGAGGGTACACAGATACGCAGTATTTT. Its protein is CASSDGTGGGYTDTQYF.

The chain uses TRBV30 and TRBJ1-2; possibly TRBD1 for D (6 bases). The CDR3 runs 16 residues. Trimming stripped 4 bases from V and 4 bases from J, with 22 bases between. The germline V gene encodes CDR1 GTSNPN and CDR2 SVGIG (reference sequence). DNA of the CDR3: TGTGCCTGGAACGGTAGGGGGACGGTCTTGGCCTATGGCTACACCTTC. It codes for CAWNGRGTVLAYGYTF.

The J gene is TRBJ2-1, the V gene TRBV7-7; TRBD2 aligns across 10 bases. CDR3 length: 16 amino acids. Looked up from germline, CDR1 is SSHAT and CDR2 is FNYEAQ (reference sequence). V trimming: 1 base; J trimming: 6 bases; junction bases outside the gene matches: 6. The CDR3 DNA sequence: TGTGCCAGCAGCTTAGGGAGCGGGGGGGCAATCAATGAGCAGTTCTTC. Translated: CASSLGSGGAINEQFF.

The gene calls are TRBV2 and TRBJ2-1, with unresolved D. Germline loops: CDR1 SNHLY, CDR2 FYNNEI. Between the trimmed V and J ends, which lost 10 bases and 0 bases, there was a span of 13 bases. This CDR3 is 14 amino acids long. CDR3 region: CATRPSSSYNEQFF. The CDR3 nucleotides are TGTGCCACTCGTCCGTCTTCCTCCTACAATGAGCAGTTCTTC.

In the case of this clone: This sample includes further DNA sequences coding for the same CDR3. J is TRBJ2-7 and V is TRBV12-3 or TRBV12-4; D call uncertain. V lost 4 bases and J 1 base, leaving 2 bases between the germline ends. CDR3 length equals 11 residues. CDR3 protein: CASSSSYEQYF. In DNA, the CDR3 is TGTGCCAGCAGTTCATCCTACGAGCAGTACTTC.

The V call is TRBV10-3, the J call TRBJ2-2; TRBD1 matches 10 bases. CDR1 is ENHRY and CDR2 is SYGVKD in the germline V gene. There are 15 residues in the CDR3. With 6 bases clipped from V and 2 bases from J, the junction kept 3 bases outside the gene matches. CDR3 loop: CAISGTGDNTGELFF. CDR3 in DNA: TGTGCCATCAGCGGGACAGGGGACAACACCGGGGAGCTGTTTTTT.

Only a few counts were recorded for this clone. The V gene is TRBV2, the J gene TRBJ2-7; 7 nucleotides align to TRBD2. This CDR3 spans 15 amino acids. Germline-derived CDR1 and CDR2 are SNHLY and FYNNEI. The V and J ends lost 7 bases and 0 bases, in that order; junction bases with no gene match: 9. The CDR3 DNA follows: TGTGCCAGCAAGTCGCGGGAGCGGAGCTCCTACGAGCAGTACTTC. Translation gives CASKSRERSSYEQYF.

The rearrangement links TRBV28 to TRBJ1-5; D is unclear. The V end was cut by 3 bases, the J end by 4 bases, with 10 bases between. CDR3 length: 14 residues. In germline, CDR1 is MDHEN, CDR2 SYDVKM. CDR3 sequence reads: CASSFWRENQPQHF. In nucleotides, the CDR3 is TGTGCCAGCAGTTTTTGGCGGGAGAATCAGCCCCAGCATTTT.

This rearrangement joins TRBV6-5 to TRBJ1-1; D possibly corresponds to TRBD1 (5 bases). The V gene's germline CDR1 is MNHEY and CDR2 SVGAGI. Deletions cut 5 bases from V and 6 bases from J, with 10 bases between. The CDR3 loop spans 12 amino acids. The CDR3: CASSRGQAEAFF. DNA of the CDR3: TGTGCCAGCAGTAGGGGTCAGGCTGAAGCTTTCTTT.

The chain recombines TRBV19 with TRBJ1-2; TRBD1 matches 8 bases. Germline CDR1 and CDR2: LNHDA and SQIVND (reference sequence). The V segment lost 2 bases and the J segment 6 bases; nucleotides outside the gene matches: 2. The CDR3 consists of 13 residues. CDR3 DNA: TGTGCCAGTAGTATAAGGGGACAGGATGGCTACACCTTC. This translates into CASSIRGQDGYTF.

This chain connects TRBV18 to TRBJ1-1; D unclear. Germline V lookup: CDR1 KGHSH, CDR2 LQKENI. The CDR3 consists of 17 residues. V was pared by 0 bases and J by 0 bases, with 14 bases between. The CDR3 DNA is TGTGCCAGCTCACCACCCGGGTTTTATTCCATGAACACTGAAGCTTTCTTT. Protein: CASSPPGFYSMNTEAFF.

CDR3 sequence: CASSYSIGGQGETQYF. The CDR3 DNA sequence: TGTGCCAGCAGTTACTCGATAGGGGGACAGGGGGAGACCCAGTACTTC. The J gene is TRBJ2-5, the V gene TRBV6-2 or TRBV6-3, with TRBD1 matching 10 bases. CDR1 MNHEY and CDR2 SVGEGT come from the germline V gene. This CDR3 region has 16 residues. The trim removed 0 bases at V and 5 bases at J, leaving 6 bases unmatched.

The chain uses TRBV15 and TRBJ1-5; D gene uncertain. The CDR3 spans 13 residues. Germline loops: CDR1 LNHNV, CDR2 YYDKDF (reference sequence). Trimming stripped 6 bases from V and 4 bases from J, with 10 bases between. The CDR3 DNA sequence: TGTGCCACCAGGGGCGATACAAATCAGCCCCAGCATTTT. Translating it yields CATRGDTNQPQHF.

The chain combines TRBV4-1 with TRBJ1-2; 7 bases agree with TRBD1. Germline CDR1 is MGHRA and CDR2 is YSYEKL. The CDR3 length is 15 residues. Trimming at V came to 3 bases and at J to 0 bases, leaving 4 bases not matched to a gene. The CDR3, as DNA: TGCGCCAGCAGCCAGAGGACAGGCCCTAACTATGGCTACACCTTC. Its protein is CASSQRTGPNYGYTF.

This chain joins TRBV19 and TRBJ1-2; 7 bases align to TRBD1. Germline trimming cut 3 bases from V and 8 bases from J; bases unmatched to any gene: 15. Germline V gene data show CDR1 as LNHDA and CDR2 as SQIVND (reference sequence). CDR3 length: 16 amino acids. Here the CDR3 DNA reads TGTGCCAGTAGTATCGGGACCGGGACAGTGCCTCTGGGCTACACCTTC. Translation gives CASSIGTGTVPLGYTF.

V and J are TRBV5-1 and TRBJ2-5; 10 bases fit TRBD2. The CDR3 sequence is 16 residues long. Trimming cost V 4 bases and J 4 bases; bases outside gene matches: 10. CDR1 SGHRS and CDR2 YFSETQ come from the germline V gene. The CDR3 protein is CASSIGTSVLGETQYF. DNA of the CDR3: TGCGCCAGCAGCATTGGGACTAGCGTTCTGGGAGAGACCCAGTACTTC.

The table lists this clone with a count of one. The sample has other DNA sequences that encode this CDR3 too. V is TRBV5-1 and J is TRBJ1-1; D may be TRBD1 (5 bases). The CDR3 spans 13 residues. V was cut by 4 bases and J by 5 bases, with 12 bases left in between. Germline values: CDR1 SGHRS, CDR2 YFSETQ. The CDR3: CASSAGGRTEAFF. In DNA, the CDR3 is TGCGCCAGCAGCGCCGGGGGAAGGACTGAAGCTTTCTTT. Drawing the rest from reference TRBV5-1 and TRBJ1-1, the complete variable domain is KAGVTQTPRYLIKTRGQQVTLSCSPISGHRSVSWYQQTPGQGLQFLFEYFSETQRNKGNFPGRFSGRQFSNSRSEMNVSTLELGDSALYLCASSAGGRTEAFFGQGTRLTVV.

This sequence joins TRBV15 and TRBJ2-2; D ambiguous. From germline, CDR1 is LNHNV and CDR2 YYDKDF (reference sequence). V lost 4 bases to trimming and J lost 0 bases, with 12 bases between them. The CDR3 loop spans 16 amino acids. CDR3 protein: CATSTETDANTGELFF. The CDR3, as DNA: TGTGCCACCAGCACAGAGACTGACGCGAACACCGGGGAGCTGTTTTTT.

The rearrangement uses TRBV5-5 and TRBJ2-7, with D possibly TRBD1 on 6 matching bases. The V end was cut by 4 bases, the J end by 2 bases, with 10 bases between. This CDR3 is built from 13 residues. The germline CDR1 and CDR2 sequences are SGHKS and YYEKEE (reference sequence). The CDR3 DNA follows: TGTGCCAGCAGCCGACAGGTTACCTACGAGCAGTACTTC. This encodes CASSRQVTYEQYF.

For this clone: One junction end does not reproduce the germline sequence, and a read error may be involved. This rearrangement joins TRBV7-3 to TRBJ2-5, with 13 bases fitting TRBD2. The CDR3 sequence is 15 residues long. Germline loops: CDR1 SGHTA, CDR2 FQGTGA. Here the CDR3 reads CASSPFGLAGEPQYF. CDR3 coding DNA: TGTGCCAGCAGCCCCTTCGGACTAGCGGGAGAGCCCCAGTACTTC.

This clone appeared once. The rearrangement uses TRBV5-1 and TRBJ2-1; 11 bases align to TRBD1. The CDR3 has 14 residues. J was trimmed by 6 bases and V by 6 bases; bases with no gene match: 5. Germline CDR1 and CDR2: SGHRS and YFSETQ. The DNA of the CDR3 is TGCGCCAGCATAGGACAGGGGGCTGTCAATGAGCAGTTCTTC. It translates to CASIGQGAVNEQFF.

The chain has TRBV7-2 and TRBJ2-1; possibly TRBD2 for D (6 bases). Trimming took off 2 bases at V and 2 bases at J, with 13 bases between the two ends. Germline values: CDR1 SGHTA, CDR2 FQGNSA. The CDR3 runs to 16 residues. CDR3 DNA: TGTGCCAGCAGCTTATTAAGGAGGGGTCCCTACAATGAGCAGTTCTTC. It encodes CASSLLRRGPYNEQFF.

This rearrangement joins TRBV7-9 to TRBJ1-1, with D unclear. This CDR3 has 12 residues. Trimming removed 0 bases from V and 8 bases from J, with 7 bases in between. The germline gives CDR1 SEHNR, CDR2 FQNEAQ (reference sequence). The CDR3 region has the DNA TGTGCCAGCAGCTTAGCTGGGCCCGAAGCTTTCTTT. This sequence encodes CASSLAGPEAFF.

The V and J genes are TRBV7-2 and TRBJ2-7; TRBD2 matches at 9 bases. Germline values: CDR1 SGHTA, CDR2 FQGNSA. J lost 2 bases, V lost 5 bases, and 10 bases had no gene match. The CDR3 is 16 residues long. The CDR3 sequence is CASSPGGSGGTYEQYF. CDR3 sequence (DNA): TGTGCCAGCAGCCCCGGAGGGAGCGGGGGGACCTACGAGCAGTACTTC.

This chain connects TRBV4-1 to TRBJ1-5; the match to TRBD1 covers 9 bases. This CDR3 has 14 residues. The V and J ends lost 4 bases and 5 bases, in that order; junction bases with no gene match: 3. Germline V gives CDR1 MGHRA, CDR2 YSYEKL. For the CDR3, the DNA is TGCGCCAGCAGCCCGGGACAGGGCTATCAGCCCCAGCATTTT. Its protein is CASSPGQGYQPQHF.